This T cell receptor (beta chain) was captured by sequencing in a study of blood T cell repertoires in COVID-19. Trimming removed 1 base at V and 10 bases at J, with 5 bases between. The length of the CDR3 is 11 residues. Germline V lookup: CDR1 MNHEY, CDR2 SVGAGI. TCRdb keeps only in-frame clones here, not all; method: immunoSEQ multiplex PCR. The sample holds just over 250,000 clones, around 87% seen once. Sequences were obtained from peripheral blood. The chain combines TRBV6-5 with TRBJ2-1; D is uncertain. The sequence derives from a woman in her forties or fifties with acute or convalescent COVID-19. The CDR3 is CASSYLEEQFF. In DNA, the CDR3 is TGTGCCAGCAGTTACTTAGAAGAGCAGTTCTTC.